A single sample is the source of the 28 T cell receptor beta chains below, sequenced in a study of blood T cell repertoires in COVID-19. Sequencing was performed with immunoSEQ multiplex PCR; in TCRdb, only in-frame clones are kept and a portion is missing. The data hold a few hundred thousand clones, with 84% observed a single time. Sequences were obtained from peripheral blood. The receptor source for this set is a woman aged 40 to 55 who had recovered from COVID-19.

The gene calls are TRBV6-2 or TRBV6-3 and TRBJ1-1; 8 positions agree with TRBD1. The V segment lost 5 bases and the J segment 7 bases; nucleotides outside the gene matches: 6. The CDR3 covers 13 residues. Germline-derived CDR1 and CDR2 are MNHEY and SVGEGT. CDR3 residues: CASSPRGQSEAFF. CDR3 DNA sequence: TGTGCCAGCAGTCCCAGGGGGCAAAGTGAAGCTTTCTTT.

This clone occurred once. The J gene is TRBJ1-3, the V gene TRBV7-2; 8 bases agree with TRBD1. Trimming took 6 bases from V and 3 from J; bases not matched to a gene: 7. Germline V gene lookup returns CDR1 SGHTA and CDR2 FQGNSA. CDR3 length equals 15 residues. The DNA of the CDR3 is TGTGCCAGCAGGGAGCAGGGGGCAGGTGGAAACACCATATATTTT. Encoded protein: CASREQGAGGNTIYF.

This sequence joins TRBV5-1 and TRBJ1-1, with 7 bases aligning to TRBD1. Germline CDR1 reads SGHRS; CDR2 reads YFSETQ. Trimming took 5 bases from V and 0 from J; bases not matched to a gene: 10. This CDR3 contains 16 residues. The chain's CDR3 is CASRTGEDLLNTEAFF. The CDR3 DNA sequence: TGCGCCAGCAGAACAGGGGAGGATCTGTTGAACACTGAAGCTTTCTTT. Variable domain in full (rest from reference TRBV5-1 and TRBJ1-1): KAGVTQTPRYLIKTRGQQVTLSCSPISGHRSVSWYQQTPGQGLQFLFEYFSETQRNKGNFPGRFSGRQFSNSRSEMNVSTLELGDSALYLCASRTGEDLLNTEAFFGQGTRLTVV.

The V call is TRBV5-6, the J call TRBJ2-5; 8 nucleotides line up with TRBD2. The CDR3 is 14 residues long. Losses at the gene ends were 3 bases for V and 4 bases for J; bases not matched to a gene: 5. The germline gives CDR1 SGHDT, CDR2 YYEEEE. The CDR3 is CASSSGLALETQYF. The CDR3 DNA reads as TGTGCCAGCAGCTCCGGACTAGCCTTAGAGACCCAGTACTTC.

The chain joins TRBV19 to TRBJ2-5; tentatively, D is TRBD1 (7 bases). CDR1 is LNHDA, CDR2 SQIVND, per germline (reference sequence). The ends were cut back, 7 bases at V and 1 base at J, with 13 bases in the middle. The CDR3 has 14 residues. Written as DNA, the CDR3 is TGTGCCAGTACCAGGGGGGACAGCCAAGAGACCCAGTACTTC. It translates to CASTRGDSQETQYF.

This sequence joins TRBV11-3 and TRBJ2-2, with 8 bases identical to TRBD2. Germline CDR1 is SGHNT and CDR2 is YENEEA. Unmatched junction bases numbered 6, after V lost 5 bases and J lost 4 bases. The CDR3 runs to 15 residues. DNA for the CDR3: TGTGCCAGCAGCCTCCTCCGGGGGGGCACCGGGGAGCTGTTTTTT. This sequence encodes CASSLLRGGTGELFF.

The chain employs TRBV6-5 and TRBJ1-2; 11 positions agree with TRBD1. The V gene end was trimmed by 6 bases and the J gene end by 4 bases; junction bases not matched to a gene: 4. The germline V gene encodes CDR1 MNHEY and CDR2 SVGAGI. CDR3 size: 14 residues. The CDR3 nucleotides read TGTGCCAGCAGAGACGGACAGGGGGCCTATGGCTACACCTTC. Translation: CASRDGQGAYGYTF.

This clone was seen a few times. V and J are TRBV7-2 and TRBJ1-3; D not resolved. Per germline, CDR1 SGHTA and CDR2 FQGNSA. Trimming left V 1 base short and J 0 bases short, with 10 bases between. The CDR3 is 16 residues long. CDR3 loop: CASSLEVSASGNTIYF. The CDR3, as DNA: TGTGCCAGCAGCTTAGAGGTCAGCGCCTCTGGAAACACCATATATTTT.

The rearrangement joins TRBV7-9 to TRBJ1-1; possibly TRBD1 for D (6 bases). The CDR3 extends over 13 amino acids. Germline V CDR1 and CDR2: SEHNR, FQNEAQ (reference sequence). V shed 4 bases and J shed 1 base, with 7 bases lying between them. The CDR3 coding sequence is TGTGCCAGCAGCTCGACAGGGAACACTGAAGCTTTCTTT. This sequence encodes CASSSTGNTEAFF.

This rearrangement joins TRBV28 to TRBJ1-3; D is possibly TRBD1 (6 bases). The germline gives CDR1 MDHEN, CDR2 SYDVKM. V lost 6 bases and J 0 bases, leaving 9 bases between the germline ends. This CDR3 contains 14 residues. CDR3 loop: CASRDSLSGNTIYF. The CDR3 DNA sequence: TGTGCCAGCAGGGACAGTCTCTCTGGAAACACCATATATTTT.

V is TRBV4-3 and J is TRBJ1-4; a weak D match, TRBD1 (6 bases). Trimming removed 0 bases from V and 5 bases from J, with 16 bases in between. There are 17 residues in the CDR3. The V gene's germline CDR1 is LGHNA and CDR2 YSLEER. As DNA, the CDR3 is TGCGCCAGCAGCCAAGATCGGGGAGCAGGGGACAATGAAAAACTGTTTTTT. Translation gives CASSQDRGAGDNEKLFF.

DNA of the CDR3: TGTGCCAGCAGGGCGGACAGGAACACCTACGAGCAGTACTTC. It yields the protein CASRADRNTYEQYF. V gene TRBV28 combines with J gene TRBJ2-7; 7 bases fit TRBD1. Germline V CDR1 and CDR2: MDHEN, SYDVKM. CDR3 length: 14 residues. The J segment lost 2 bases and the V segment lost 6 bases, leaving 7 bases of the junction unmatched. Together with reference TRBV28 and TRBJ2-7, the CDR3 gives the full variable domain: DVKVTQSSRYLVKRTGEKVFLECVQDMDHENMFWYRQDPGLGLRLIYFSYDVKMKEKGDIPEGYSVSREKKERFSLILESASTNQTSMYLCASRADRNTYEQYFGPGTRLTVT.

The V gene is TRBV10-3, the J gene TRBJ2-7; TRBD1 might be the D (6 bases). This CDR3 comprises 14 residues. The V and J ends lost 3 bases and 3 bases respectively, with 12 bases between them. CDR1 is ENHRY, CDR2 SYGVKD, per germline. The CDR3 loop reads CAISEQTGYYEQYF. As DNA, the CDR3 is TGTGCCATCAGTGAACAGACAGGTTACTACGAGCAGTACTTC.

J is TRBJ1-5 and V is TRBV7-9; maybe TRBD1 (6 bases). The CDR3 is 15 amino acids. V was trimmed by 1 base and J by 3 bases, leaving 10 bases between them. Germline V gene data show CDR1 as SEHNR and CDR2 as FQNEAQ (reference sequence). The CDR3 sequence is CASSLGGGPNQPQHF. The CDR3 region has the DNA TGTGCCAGCAGCTTAGGCGGGGGGCCCAATCAGCCCCAGCATTTT.

This sequence joins TRBV19 and TRBJ2-2; TRBD1 matches 9 bases. Germline assignment: CDR1 LNHDA and CDR2 SQIVND (reference sequence). The CDR3 has 13 residues. V lost 10 bases, J lost 5 bases, and 5 bases stayed unmatched. The CDR3 region is CATDRGGTGELFF. CDR3 nucleotide sequence: TGTGCCACTGACAGGGGGGGGACCGGGGAGCTGTTTTTT. Full variable domain (remainder filled in from reference TRBV19 and TRBJ2-2): DGGITQSPKYLFRKEGQNVTLSCEQNLNHDAMYWYRQDPGQGLRLIYYSQIVNDFQKGDIAEGYSVSREKKESFPLTVTSAQKNPTAFYLCATDRGGTGELFFGEGSRLTVL.

J is TRBJ1-1 and V is TRBV11-3; maybe TRBD1 (5 bases). CDR1 is SGHNT and CDR2 is YENEEA in the germline V gene. V gave up 5 bases and J gave up 5 bases, with 6 bases separating them. The CDR3 is 11 amino acids. In nucleotides, the CDR3 is TGTGCCAGCAGCGGGGGGACTGAAGCTTTCTTT. Protein sequence: CASSGGTEAFF.

V usage is TRBV7-6 and J usage is TRBJ2-1; 7 bases agree with TRBD2. Trimming removed 4 bases from V and 7 bases from J; junction bases left unmatched: 13. CDR3 length equals 16 residues. CDR1 SGHVS and CDR2 FNYEAQ come from the germline V gene. This CDR3 reads CASSSSLGGKRNEQFF. In DNA, the CDR3 is TGTGCCAGCAGCTCCTCCCTGGGGGGGAAAAGGAATGAGCAGTTCTTC.

This chain connects TRBV3-1 (or the pseudogene TRBV3-2) to TRBJ1-5; tentative D call: TRBD1 (6 bases). CDR3 size: 14 residues. The V and J ends lost 0 bases and 12 bases respectively, with 15 bases between them. The germline CDR1 and CDR2 sequences are LGHDT and YNNKEL (reference sequence). The CDR3 loop reads CASSQDSDSRLQHF. CDR3 nucleotide sequence: TGTGCCAGCAGCCAAGATTCGGACAGCCGCCTCCAGCATTTT.

The V gene is TRBV5-1, the J gene TRBJ2-1; 8 bases line up with TRBD2. The CDR3 covers 19 residues. Germline V gives CDR1 SGHRS, CDR2 YFSETQ. The ends lost 0 bases at V and 12 bases at J; junction bases unmatched: 23. As DNA, the CDR3 is TGCGCCAGCAGCTTGGCGCCTCCGGGGGGGATCACACTTGGAGTAGGGCAGTTCTTC. It translates to CASSLAPPGGITLGVGQFF. Full variable domain (outside the CDR3, taken from reference TRBV5-1 and TRBJ2-1): KAGVTQTPRYLIKTRGQQVTLSCSPISGHRSVSWYQQTPGQGLQFLFEYFSETQRNKGNFPGRFSGRQFSNSRSEMNVSTLELGDSALYLCASSLAPPGGITLGVGQFFGPGTRLTVL.

This clone was detected only a few times. The chain carries TRBV5-8 and TRBJ2-1, with 9 bases aligning to TRBD2. V was clipped by 1 base and J by 9 bases; unmatched bases: 8. Germline V gives CDR1 SGHTS, CDR2 YDEGEE. CDR3 length: 15 amino acids. The DNA for the CDR3 is TGTGCCAGCAGCTTGTATGCGGGGGGGCCGGGTGAGCAGTTCTTC. This gives the protein CASSLYAGGPGEQFF.

The J gene is TRBJ2-5, the V gene TRBV4-3, with TRBD2 matching 9 bases. With 1 base clipped from V and 5 bases from J, the junction kept 8 bases outside the gene matches. Germline CDR1 and CDR2: LGHNA and YSLEER. The CDR3 extends over 16 amino acids. The CDR3 loop reads CASSQVGGGAVETQYF. The CDR3 DNA reads TGCGCCAGCAGCCAAGTCGGCGGGGGGGCCGTCGAGACCCAGTACTTC.

The chain combines TRBV7-3 with TRBJ1-2, with 7 nucleotides matching TRBD1. Trimming cost V 4 bases and J 2 bases; bases outside gene matches: 1. Germline V lookup: CDR1 SGHTA, CDR2 FQGTGA. This CDR3 spans 13 amino acids. The CDR3 loop is CASSSGQNYGYTF. The CDR3 nucleotides read TGTGCCAGCAGCTCGGGACAGAACTATGGCTACACCTTC.

V gene TRBV28 combines with J gene TRBJ2-7, with 10 bases that match TRBD2. This CDR3 region has 16 residues. Germline V gives CDR1 MDHEN, CDR2 SYDVKM. Trimming cost V 6 bases and J 4 bases; bases outside gene matches: 12. CDR3 sequence reads: CASRIGGLAGAYEQYF. The CDR3 nucleotides are TGTGCCAGCAGAATCGGTGGTCTAGCGGGGGCTTACGAGCAGTACTTC.

This chain joins TRBV15 and TRBJ1-1, with D tentatively TRBD1 (6 bases). The CDR3 has 20 amino acids. CDR1 is LNHNV, CDR2 YYDKDF, per germline (reference sequence). Trimming took 0 bases from V and 3 from J, leaving 26 bases between them. The CDR3 here is CATSRDTGTPQGSGDTEAFF. The CDR3 coding sequence is TGTGCCACCAGCAGAGACACCGGGACGCCGCAGGGGAGTGGAGACACTGAAGCTTTCTTT.

The gene calls are TRBV3-1 (or the pseudogene TRBV3-2) and TRBJ1-3, with D uncertain. The CDR3 has 16 residues. In germline, CDR1 is LGHDT, CDR2 YNNKEL (reference sequence). V lost 0 bases to trimming and J lost 2 bases, with 11 bases between them. In nucleotides, the CDR3 is TGTGCCAGCAGCCAAGATTTGGCCCTTACTGGAAACACCATATATTTT. Amino acids: CASSQDLALTGNTIYF.

The chain is built from TRBV19 and TRBJ2-7, with a possible D match to TRBD1 (5 bases). There are 14 residues in the CDR3. Trimming pared 4 bases from V and 3 bases from J, leaving 13 bases between. Germline-derived CDR1 and CDR2 are LNHDA and SQIVND (reference sequence). The DNA for the CDR3 is TGTGCCAGTAGTAATCAGGGTTTCATCTACGAGCAGTACTTC. It specifies CASSNQGFIYEQYF.

The V call is TRBV6-5, the J call TRBJ1-1, with 8 bases that match TRBD1. The CDR3 contains 13 residues. With V trimmed by 5 bases and J by 4 bases, 3 bases remained unmatched. Germline assignment: CDR1 MNHEY and CDR2 SVGAGI. In DNA form, the CDR3 reads TGTGCCAGCAGTCAGGGGGCTTCCACTGAAGCTTTCTTT. It codes for CASSQGASTEAFF.

The table lists this clone with a few counts. The chain uses TRBV30 and TRBJ2-7; D is uncertain. V was pared by 0 bases and J by 7 bases, with 7 bases between. CDR3 size: 11 residues. CDR1 GTSNPN and CDR2 SVGIG come from the germline V gene (reference sequence). CDR3: CAWSVSDEQYF. Written as DNA, the CDR3 is TGTGCCTGGAGTGTAAGCGATGAGCAGTACTTC.